The T cell receptor (beta chain) described here comes from a study of identical twins. A note on this clonotype: No antigen is known for it.

Using its own MiXCR run on the 5' RACE reads, TCRdb lists one record per CDR3 protein. The data contain about 520,000 distinct CDR3 sequences, approximately 22% of them singletons. General observations from the study: A cross-sectional statistical analysis, not follow-up of the same donors, supported the conclusions. Insertions were reduced in abundant cord blood beta clonotypes but not in memory repertoires.

The germline V gene has CDR1 GTSNPN and CDR2 SVGIG (reference sequence). The CDR3 runs to 15 residues. Trimming cost V 3 bases and J 0 bases, with 12 bases left between them. This sample also appeared in a second study, on T cells expressing NK-cell markers.

The source of this sequence is a woman aged 18-30 years in good health. The chain links TRBV30 to TRBJ2-1; possibly TRBD1 for D (6 bases). The material sequenced was CD4+ T cells sorted from blood. The CDR3 sequence is CAWSEDSNSYNEQFF. CDR3 DNA sequence: TGTGCCTGGAGCGAGGACAGCAACTCCTACAATGAGCAGTTCTTC.